The 31 T cell receptor beta chains in this list originate from one sample, sequenced in a study of control samples from healthy donors and cancer patients. Sequenced by immunoSEQ multiplex PCR; TCRdb stores in-frame clones only, minus some. The repertoire holds under 200,000 clones, approximately 86% seen once, with roughly 5.3% in the top ten. Sequencing was carried out using blood. These receptors were collected from a woman aged 25 to 45 in good health.

This CDR3 is CATSDLTPAGGNTDTQYF. For the CDR3, the DNA is TGTGCCACCAGTGATTTGACTCCAGCGGGGGGGAACACAGATACGCAGTATTTT. This sequence joins TRBV24-1 and TRBJ2-3, with 10 bases aligning to TRBD2. The CDR3 runs to 18 residues. The J segment lost 2 bases and the V segment lost 0 bases, leaving 7 bases of the junction unmatched. The germline V gene encodes CDR1 KGHDR and CDR2 SFDVKD.

The V gene is TRBV3-1 (or the pseudogene TRBV3-2), the J gene TRBJ2-2; D is perhaps TRBD2 (5 bases). This CDR3 has 16 amino acids. Germline V CDR1 and CDR2: LGHDT, YNNKEL (reference sequence). V was cut by 3 bases and J by 0 bases, with 11 bases left in between. The CDR3 here is CASSHSDSPNTGELFF. The CDR3, as DNA: TGTGCCAGCAGCCATTCGGACTCGCCGAACACCGGGGAGCTGTTTTTT.

Concerning this clone itself: Other DNA sequences from this sample encode an identical CDR3 as well. This chain connects TRBV30 to TRBJ1-2, with 11 bases that match TRBD1. In germline, CDR1 is GTSNPN, CDR2 SVGIG (reference sequence). The CDR3 is 19 amino acids. V lost 3 bases and J lost 3; bases outside the gene matches: 18. CDR3 region: CAWRGPQDRGLGGYYGYTF. CDR3 bases: TGTGCCTGGAGGGGGCCGCAGGACAGGGGGCTTGGTGGGTACTATGGCTACACCTTC.

The gene calls are TRBV14 and TRBJ1-4; D gene uncertain. Deletions cut 7 bases from V and 7 bases from J, with 16 bases between. The CDR3 covers 14 residues. The V gene's germline CDR1 is SGHDN and CDR2 FVKESK. CDR3 sequence: CASTPAGASEKLFF. CDR3 sequence (DNA): TGTGCCAGCACCCCCGCGGGCGCCAGTGAAAAACTGTTTTTT.

This chain joins TRBV7-9 and TRBJ2-1; no clear D. Trimming removed 3 bases at V and 10 bases at J, with 10 bases between. The CDR3 runs to 12 residues. The germline V gene encodes CDR1 SEHNR and CDR2 FQNEAQ (reference sequence). CDR3 residues: CASSFDSREQFF. DNA for the CDR3: TGTGCCAGCAGCTTCGACTCGCGGGAGCAGTTCTTC.

This chain links TRBV14 with TRBJ1-1; no clear D gene. V lost 1 base to trimming and J lost 10 bases, with 10 bases between them. The CDR3 is made up of 12 amino acids. Per the germline V gene, CDR1 is SGHDN and CDR2 is FVKESK. The CDR3 spells CASSQVFWLAFF. For the CDR3, the DNA is TGTGCCAGCAGCCAAGTCTTCTGGCTAGCTTTCTTT.

The chain joins TRBV4-1 to TRBJ1-4, with TRBD1 matching over 7 bases. The CDR3 is 16 amino acids. Trimming took 0 bases from V and 8 from J; bases not matched to a gene: 9. The germline V gene encodes CDR1 MGHRA and CDR2 YSYEKL. The CDR3 bases are TGCGCCAGCAGCCAAGATGTGGGTCAGGGGGGGGAAAAACTGTTTTTT. Amino acids: CASSQDVGQGGEKLFF.

The genes are TRBV4-2 and TRBJ2-3, with D hard to call. Germline V gene sequence: CDR1 LGHNA, CDR2 YNFKEQ. V was shortened by 4 bases and J by 2 bases, with 13 bases between the two germline ends. This CDR3 has 15 amino acids. CDR3 DNA sequence: TGTGCCAGCAGCCCGGATCCACCCTCCACAGATACGCAGTATTTT. Encoded protein: CASSPDPPSTDTQYF.

The V call is TRBV12-3 or TRBV12-4, the J call TRBJ1-1; D is unclear. CDR3 length equals 13 residues. V gave up 6 bases and J gave up 6 bases, with 14 bases separating them. The CDR3, as DNA: TGTGCCAGCAGAATTGGTTTATTGGCTGAAGCTTTCTTT. It specifies CASRIGLLAEAFF.

The chain carries TRBV5-5 and TRBJ1-3; TRBD1 aligns across 8 bases. With 0 bases clipped from V and 0 bases from J, the junction kept 2 bases outside the gene matches. The germline V gene has CDR1 SGHKS and CDR2 YYEKEE (reference sequence). This CDR3 region has 16 residues. CDR3 nucleotide sequence: TGTGCCAGCAGCTTGGGACAGGGGTTCTCTGGAAACACCATATATTTT. This encodes CASSLGQGFSGNTIYF.

This chain uses TRBV5-6 with TRBJ2-4; D call uncertain. CDR3 size: 16 residues. Germline V lookup: CDR1 SGHDT, CDR2 YYEEEE. V was shortened by 0 bases and J by 5 bases, with 15 bases between the two germline ends. The DNA for the CDR3 is TGTGCCAGCAGCTTGGTCGGAGTCTCGAGCGAAAACATTCAGTACTTC. This translates into CASSLVGVSSENIQYF.

The chain joins TRBV20-1 to TRBJ2-7; no definite D call. The V end was cut by 2 bases, the J end by 1 base, with 3 bases between. The CDR3 totals 11 residues. From germline, CDR1 is DFQATT and CDR2 SNEGSKA (reference sequence). In DNA, the CDR3 is TGCAGTGCTAGACTGTCCTACGAGCAGTACTTC. It translates to CSARLSYEQYF.

The chain carries TRBV6-5 and TRBJ1-1, with a tentative D call TRBD1 (5 bases). The CDR3 totals 14 residues. The V end was cut by 6 bases, the J end by 5 bases, with 16 bases between. The V gene's germline CDR1 is MNHEY and CDR2 SVGAGI. The CDR3 nucleotides read TGTGCCAGCAGGGCTCAAGGGGTAGGGACTGAAGCTTTCTTT. It codes for CASRAQGVGTEAFF.

This clone was detected once. The V gene is TRBV5-6, the J gene TRBJ2-7, with 9 bases matching TRBD2. Trimming took 5 bases from V and 5 from J; bases not matched to a gene: 11. The CDR3 runs 15 residues. Germline CDR1 is SGHDT and CDR2 is YYEEEE. The CDR3: CASRLPGLAVHEQYF. The CDR3 coding sequence is TGTGCCAGCAGACTTCCGGGACTAGCTGTCCACGAGCAGTACTTC.

This chain joins TRBV2 and TRBJ1-2, with TRBD1 matching over 10 bases. The CDR3 consists of 13 residues. Germline CDR1 SNHLY, CDR2 FYNNEI. Germline trimming cut 6 bases from V and 7 bases from J; bases unmatched to any gene: 5. CDR3 in DNA: TGTGCCAGCAGGGGGACAGGGGATGGTGGCTACACCTTC. Its translation: CASRGTGDGGYTF.

The chain uses TRBV6-5 and TRBJ1-3; tentative D call: TRBD1 (5 bases). The CDR3 runs to 14 residues. CDR1 MNHEY and CDR2 SVGAGI come from the germline V gene. V lost 6 bases to trimming and J lost 7 bases, with 16 bases between them. CDR3 nucleotide sequence: TGTGCCAGCAGCGGGGACCCGGGAGCGAACACCATATATTTT. It encodes CASSGDPGANTIYF.

The rearrangement uses TRBV27 and TRBJ2-2; D might be TRBD1 (5 bases). From germline, CDR1 is MNHEY and CDR2 SMNVEV (reference sequence). Between the trimmed V and J ends, which lost 5 bases and 5 bases, there was a span of 6 bases. The CDR3 has 12 amino acids. CDR3 amino acids: CASSQGTGELFF. As DNA, the CDR3 is TGTGCCAGCAGTCAGGGAACCGGGGAGCTGTTTTTT.

CDR3 in DNA: TGTGCCAGCAGTTACGTCAGGGGGCAAGGCACAGATACGCAGTATTTT. Translated, it gives CASSYVRGQGTDTQYF. The gene calls are TRBV6-6 and TRBJ2-3; 8 bases fit TRBD1. V lost 2 bases to trimming and J lost 1 base; unmatched junction nucleotides: 5. Looked up from germline, CDR1 is MNHNY and CDR2 is SVGAGI (reference sequence). This CDR3 contains 16 residues.

The gene calls are TRBV2 and TRBJ2-7; 8 nucleotides line up with TRBD2. V lost 8 bases, J lost 2 bases, and 5 bases stayed unmatched. This CDR3 comprises 13 residues. Germline CDR1 SNHLY, CDR2 FYNNEI. The CDR3 nucleotides read TGTGCCAGCCGGGGACTAGGGACCTACGAGCAGTACGTC. Amino acid sequence: CASRGLGTYEQYV.

This clone has only one observation. The chain couples TRBV6-6 to TRBJ2-2, with D hard to call. The V and J ends lost 7 bases and 7 bases respectively, with 10 bases between them. The CDR3 spans 12 residues. CDR1 and CDR2 from the germline V gene are MNHNY and SVGAGI (reference sequence). The CDR3 here is CASNSENGELFF. The CDR3 DNA sequence: TGTGCCAGCAATTCCGAGAACGGGGAGCTGTTTTTT.

The rearrangement uses TRBV7-9 and TRBJ1-1, with D perhaps matching TRBD1 (6 bases). Trimming stripped 6 bases from V and 0 bases from J, with 14 bases between. Germline CDR1 reads SEHNR; CDR2 reads FQNEAQ (reference sequence). This CDR3 is built from 15 residues. CDR3 sequence reads: CASRLPGHLNTEAFF. The DNA of the CDR3 is TGTGCCAGCAGACTACCGGGACACCTGAACACTGAAGCTTTCTTT. The full variable domain, in which reference TRBV7-9 and TRBJ1-1 provide the parts outside the CDR3, is DTGVSQNPRHKITKRGQNVTFRCDPISEHNRLYWYRQTLGQGPEFLTYFQNEAQLEKSRLLSDRFSAERPKGSFSTLEIQRTEQGDSAMYLCASRLPGHLNTEAFFGQGTRLTVV.

The V gene is TRBV5-5, the J gene TRBJ2-2; perhaps TRBD2 as D (5 bases). In germline, CDR1 is SGHKS, CDR2 YYEKEE (reference sequence). This CDR3 is built from 14 residues. Trimming cost V 4 bases and J 5 bases, with 12 bases left between them. The CDR3: CASSTGPGTGELFF. CDR3 DNA: TGTGCCAGCAGCACCGGCCCGGGAACCGGGGAGCTGTTTTTT.

J is TRBJ1-3 and V is TRBV5-1; D gene uncertain. CDR3 length: 12 residues. V dropped 7 bases and J dropped 4 bases, with 9 bases sitting between them. Germline V gives CDR1 SGHRS, CDR2 YFSETQ. The CDR3 DNA follows: TGCGCCAGCGGCGAAAGGGGAAACACCATATATTTT. It translates to CASGERGNTIYF.

The gene calls are TRBV28 and TRBJ1-3; D gene unclear. Germline lookup yields CDR1 MDHEN and CDR2 SYDVKM. This CDR3 has 18 residues. V dropped 2 bases and J dropped 7 bases, with 24 bases sitting between them. CDR3 amino acids: CASSLLVTGIDVRNTIYF. The CDR3 bases are TGTGCCAGCAGTTTACTAGTAACCGGGATAGACGTAAGGAACACCATATATTTT.

V usage is TRBV25-1 and J usage is TRBJ1-1, with D unresolved. This CDR3 has 16 residues. The V gene lost 5 bases and the J gene lost 1 base, with 17 bases spanning the gap. Germline V CDR1 and CDR2: MGHDK, SYGVNS. The CDR3 bases are TGTGCCAGCAGTTCCTCGCAACGGTTAGCGAACACTGAAGCTTTCTTT. Encoded protein: CASSSSQRLANTEAFF.

J is TRBJ1-5 and V is TRBV10-3; D gene uncertain. Germline CDR1 reads ENHRY; CDR2 reads SYGVKD. V dropped 0 bases and J dropped 7 bases, with 16 bases sitting between them. The CDR3 length is 16 residues. The CDR3 region has the DNA TGTGCCATCAGTGAGTCTCTTTCGGGTTTGGGCCAGCCCCAGCATTTT. It encodes CAISESLSGLGQPQHF.

The chain combines TRBV28 with TRBJ2-2; D remains ambiguous. V gave up 3 bases and J gave up 2 bases, with 7 bases separating them. The germline gives CDR1 MDHEN, CDR2 SYDVKM. There are 14 residues in the CDR3. CDR3 nucleotide sequence: TGTGCCAGCAGTTTGTACCCTAACACCGGGGAGCTGTTTTTT. Translation: CASSLYPNTGELFF.

This chain connects TRBV14 to TRBJ1-2, with TRBD1 as a possible D gene (6 bases). CDR1 is SGHDN and CDR2 is FVKESK in the germline V gene. The V end lost 3 bases, the J end lost 2 bases, and 13 bases lay between the germline ends. The CDR3 is 15 residues long. The CDR3 region is CASSHSAGGNYGYTF. CDR3 bases: TGTGCCAGCAGCCATAGCGCTGGGGGCAACTATGGCTACACCTTC.

This chain connects TRBV27 to TRBJ2-1; D might be TRBD1 (6 bases). V was clipped by 4 bases and J by 0 bases, with 13 bases between them. The CDR3 loop spans 16 amino acids. Germline CDR1 and CDR2: MNHEY and SMNVEV (reference sequence). Here the CDR3 reads CASSSGHRSSYNEQFF. Here the CDR3 DNA reads TGTGCCAGCAGTTCGGGACACCGAAGCTCCTACAATGAGCAGTTCTTC.

V and J are TRBV19 and TRBJ1-1; 7 nucleotides agree with TRBD1. V dropped 8 bases and J dropped 1; count of bases not matched to a gene: 4. The CDR3 has 13 amino acids. The germline CDR1 and CDR2 sequences are LNHDA and SQIVND (reference sequence). This CDR3 is CASLQGRNTEAFF. CDR3 bases: TGTGCCAGTTTACAGGGGAGGAACACTGAAGCTTTCTTT.

The gene calls are TRBV7-6 and TRBJ1-5; D not certain. Deletions cut 7 bases from V and 6 bases from J, with 13 bases between. The germline CDR1 and CDR2 sequences are SGHVS and FNYEAQ. The CDR3 spans 13 residues. Here the CDR3 DNA reads TGTGCCAGCAACAACGGAGTGGGTCAGCCCCAGCATTTT. This sequence encodes CASNNGVGQPQHF.